The 25 T cell receptor beta chains below all came from one sample that was sequenced in a study of cytomegalovirus exposure and HLA in healthy donors. Sequencing was performed with immunoSEQ multiplex PCR; in TCRdb, only in-frame clones are kept and a portion is missing. The sample holds 150,000 to 200,000 clones, roughly 86% seen once. The sequenced sample consisted of PBMCs. The origin of the receptors is a man between 18 and 29 years old in good health and CMV-seropositive.

The chain couples TRBV6-4 to TRBJ2-1; D may be TRBD1 (6 bases). CDR3 length: 15 residues. CDR1 and CDR2 (germline): MRHNA, SNTAGT. The V gene lost 0 bases and the J gene lost 4 bases, with 10 bases spanning the gap. The chain's CDR3 is CASSDSGRGYNEQFF. The CDR3 nucleotides read TGTGCCAGCAGTGACTCGGGCAGGGGATACAATGAGCAGTTCTTC.

This rearrangement joins TRBV6-1 to TRBJ2-1; no firm D call. The CDR3 loop spans 12 amino acids. CDR1 and CDR2 from the germline V gene are MNHNS and SASEGT. Trimming left V 2 bases short and J 3 bases short, with 2 bases between. CDR3 in amino acids: CASSERYNEQFF. In DNA, the CDR3 is TGTGCCAGCAGTGAACGCTACAATGAGCAGTTCTTC.

J is TRBJ2-1 and V is TRBV28; possibly TRBD2 for D (6 bases). Trimming left V 2 bases short and J 6 bases short, with 17 bases between. CDR3 size: 16 residues. Germline CDR1 and CDR2: MDHEN and SYDVKM. The CDR3 region has the DNA TGTGCCAGCAGTTTAGAGCCGGCGCGGGGTGTCAATGAGCAGTTCTTC. This sequence encodes CASSLEPARGVNEQFF.

This clone occurred a few times. This rearrangement joins TRBV11-2 to TRBJ1-3; tentative D call: TRBD1 (5 bases). V lost 5 bases and J lost 2, with 19 bases in between. Germline V CDR1 and CDR2: SGHAT, FQNNGV. This CDR3 region has 17 residues. As DNA, the CDR3 is TGTGCCAGCAGCGCCGGTTGGACCTGGGGGGCTGGAAACACCATATATTTT. Translation gives CASSAGWTWGAGNTIYF.

The J gene is TRBJ1-6, the V gene TRBV4-3, with 8 positions matching TRBD1. The V gene's germline CDR1 is LGHNA and CDR2 YSLEER. CDR3 size: 17 residues. After removal of 0 bases from V and 11 bases from J, the junction contained 12 bases not matched to a gene. CDR3 sequence: CASSQEREVGQEPPLHF. The CDR3 DNA follows: TGCGCCAGCAGCCAAGAAAGGGAGGTGGGACAGGAACCACCCCTCCACTTT.

The rearrangement uses TRBV5-7 and TRBJ2-7; 7 nucleotides align to TRBD2. TRBV5-7 is filed as an ORF, its function uncertain. This CDR3 is built from 13 residues. V shed 2 bases and J 2 bases; nucleotides not matched to a gene: 1. DNA for the CDR3: TGTGCCAGCAGCTTCGGGGGGACCTACGAGCAGTACTTC. It is translated as CASSFGGTYEQYF.

This chain links TRBV5-1 with TRBJ1-1, with 10 bases identical to TRBD1. J lost 5 bases, V lost 0 bases, and 4 bases had no gene match. Germline assignment: CDR1 SGHRS and CDR2 YFSETQ. The CDR3 sequence is 15 residues long. CDR3 DNA sequence: TGCGCCAGCAGCTTGGGACAGGGGGCACGAACTGAAGCTTTCTTT. This gives the protein CASSLGQGARTEAFF.

The chain uses TRBV5-4 and TRBJ2-3, with a weak D call TRBD2 (7 bases). The CDR3 spans 15 residues. V lost 2 bases, J lost 1 base, and 11 bases lay in between. From germline, CDR1 is SGHNT and CDR2 YYREEE (reference sequence). CDR3 sequence (DNA): TGTGCCAGCAGCTTCGGGGGGCTGGGCACAGATACGCAGTATTTT. It codes for CASSFGGLGTDTQYF.

The chain combines TRBV5-1 with TRBJ2-1; a possible D gene is TRBD2 (6 bases). Trimming cost V 5 bases and J 4 bases, with 10 bases left between them. Germline lookup yields CDR1 SGHRS and CDR2 YFSETQ. This CDR3 spans 13 amino acids. CDR3 nucleotide sequence: TGCGCCAGCAGTATCGGGACTTACAATGAGCAGTTCTTC. Its translation: CASSIGTYNEQFF. Using reference TRBV5-1 and TRBJ2-1 for the parts outside the CDR3, the full variable domain is KAGVTQTPRYLIKTRGQQVTLSCSPISGHRSVSWYQQTPGQGLQFLFEYFSETQRNKGNFPGRFSGRQFSNSRSEMNVSTLELGDSALYLCASSIGTYNEQFFGPGTRLTVL.

The chain is built from TRBV4-1 and TRBJ1-2; D unclear. Germline CDR1 is MGHRA and CDR2 is YSYEKL. The CDR3 contains 17 residues. V was shortened by 1 base and J by 1 base, with 16 bases between the two germline ends. The CDR3 bases are TGCGCCAGCAGCCAAGTCAACCCCGCTAATTATAACTATGGCTACACCTTC. Translated, it gives CASSQVNPANYNYGYTF.

In its sample, this clone was seen a few times. The same CDR3 is also encoded by other DNA sequences in this sample. This chain links TRBV6-5 with TRBJ1-2, with D possibly matching TRBD1 (6 bases). Germline-derived CDR1 and CDR2 are MNHEY and SVGAGI. The CDR3 totals 14 residues. The V gene lost 2 bases and the J gene lost 4 bases, with 11 bases spanning the gap. CDR3 DNA: TGTGCCAGCAGTTACGGGGGCGGAGGCTATGGCTACACCTTC. It specifies CASSYGGGGYGYTF.

The chain links TRBV11-3 to TRBJ2-2, with D possibly being TRBD1 (6 bases). The CDR3 is made up of 11 amino acids. V lost 7 bases and J lost 6, with 6 bases in between. From germline, CDR1 is SGHNT and CDR2 YENEEA. CDR3: CASKGAGELFF. In nucleotides, the CDR3 is TGTGCCAGCAAGGGGGCCGGGGAGCTGTTTTTT.

The sample holds a few counts of this clone. This chain uses TRBV6-5 with TRBJ2-7, with 8 nucleotides matching TRBD1. Germline V gene lookup returns CDR1 MNHEY and CDR2 SVGAGI. V shed 0 bases and J 6 bases; nucleotides not matched to a gene: 4. The CDR3 is 14 residues long. This chain's CDR3 is CASSYSNQGAEQYF. The CDR3 DNA is TGTGCCAGCAGTTACTCGAACCAGGGGGCCGAGCAGTACTTC.

The chain carries TRBV18 and TRBJ2-1, with D hard to call. Germline loops: CDR1 KGHSH, CDR2 LQKENI. The CDR3 covers 11 residues. V lost 6 bases, J lost 8 bases, and 8 bases lay in between. For the CDR3, the DNA is TGTGCCAGCTCGGCTAGTTATGAGCAGTTCTTC. Translation gives CASSASYEQFF.

The V gene is TRBV28, the J gene TRBJ2-5; D is unresolved. V lost 3 bases, J lost 5 bases, and 13 bases lay in between. This CDR3 has 14 residues. Germline values: CDR1 MDHEN, CDR2 SYDVKM. The DNA of the CDR3 is TGTGCCAGCAGTTTTCGGAGTCTCTGGGAGACCCAGTACTTC. Its translation is CASSFRSLWETQYF.

The chain is built from TRBV30 and TRBJ1-2; D remains unclear. Germline CDR1 is GTSNPN and CDR2 is SVGIG (reference sequence). This CDR3 comprises 12 residues. With 2 bases removed from V and 7 bases from J, the gap between germline ends came to 11 bases. CDR3 nucleotide sequence: TGTGCCTGGAGTCTAAGTCCCGGTGGCTACACCTTC. Its protein product is CAWSLSPGGYTF.

This chain joins TRBV7-9 and TRBJ2-5, with D perhaps matching TRBD2 (5 bases). The CDR3 consists of 13 residues. Trimming pared 3 bases from V and 5 bases from J, leaving 10 bases between. Germline V lookup: CDR1 SEHNR, CDR2 FQNEAQ (reference sequence). The CDR3 bases are TGTGCCAGCAGCTTGATGGAGCGGGAGACCCAGTACTTC. Amino acid sequence: CASSLMERETQYF.

J is TRBJ1-5 and V is TRBV6-1; D uncertain. CDR3 length: 14 amino acids. Trimming took off 4 bases at V and 0 bases at J, with 7 bases between the two ends. CDR1 is MNHNS, CDR2 SASEGT, per germline. For the CDR3, the DNA is TGTGCCAGCAGTGGGTTCTATAGCAATCAGCCCCAGCATTTT. Translating it yields CASSGFYSNQPQHF.

This chain joins TRBV7-9 and TRBJ1-1; D is uncertain. Trimming pared 0 bases from V and 13 bases from J, leaving 18 bases between. The CDR3 sequence is 14 residues long. Germline CDR1 and CDR2: SEHNR and FQNEAQ (reference sequence). CDR3 region: CASSLARGGSAGFF. The CDR3 DNA follows: TGTGCCAGCAGCTTAGCCCGGGGAGGGAGTGCTGGTTTCTTT.

The chain carries TRBV5-1 and TRBJ1-2; tentative D call: TRBD1 (6 bases). V lost 4 bases, J lost 4 bases, and 11 bases lay in between. In germline, CDR1 is SGHRS, CDR2 YFSETQ. The CDR3 covers 13 residues. Here the CDR3 reads CASSLRTAYGYTF. In nucleotides, the CDR3 is TGCGCCAGCAGCCTCCGGACAGCCTATGGCTACACCTTC.

The V and J genes are TRBV5-8 and TRBJ2-7; TRBD1 agrees at 10 bases. This CDR3 spans 14 amino acids. Trimming removed 4 bases from V and 6 bases from J; junction bases left unmatched: 7. Germline V gene data show CDR1 as SGHTS and CDR2 as YDEGEE. CDR3 amino acids: CASSRGTGVGEQYF. In DNA form, the CDR3 reads TGTGCCAGCAGCAGAGGGACAGGGGTGGGCGAGCAGTACTTC.

The chain combines TRBV27 with TRBJ2-1; TRBD2 aligns across 12 bases. The CDR3 is made up of 15 amino acids. Trimming took 2 bases from V and 8 from J; bases not matched to a gene: 4. The germline V gene has CDR1 MNHEY and CDR2 SMNVEV (reference sequence). The DNA of the CDR3 is TGTGCCAGCAGTTTAAAAGGACTAGCGGGACATGAGCAGTTCTTC. Translation: CASSLKGLAGHEQFF.

The chain is built from TRBV27 and TRBJ1-1; a possible D gene is TRBD1 (6 bases). CDR3 length equals 15 residues. Looked up from germline, CDR1 is MNHEY and CDR2 is SMNVEV (reference sequence). The V gene lost 6 bases and the J gene lost 1 base, with 15 bases spanning the gap. The CDR3 here is CASRKLQGSNTEAFF. The CDR3 DNA follows: TGTGCCAGCAGAAAACTACAGGGTTCGAACACTGAAGCTTTCTTT.

The chain links TRBV11-2 to TRBJ1-1; D gene uncertain. The CDR3 runs 15 residues. The ends were cut back, 1 base at V and 0 bases at J, with 9 bases in the middle. Germline CDR1 and CDR2: SGHAT and FQNNGV. The DNA for the CDR3 is TGTGCCAGCAGCTTAGTGAGGGAGGTGAACACTGAAGCTTTCTTT. This translates into CASSLVREVNTEAFF.

This sequence joins TRBV6-6 and TRBJ2-1; perhaps TRBD2 as D (6 bases). Trimming cost V 1 base and J 3 bases, with 10 bases left between them. CDR1 is MNHNY and CDR2 is SVGAGI in the germline V gene (reference sequence). The CDR3 has 15 amino acids. This CDR3 is CASSYLGGSYNEQFF. Written as DNA, the CDR3 is TGTGCCAGCAGTTACTTGGGGGGTAGCTACAATGAGCAGTTCTTC.